The 16 T cell receptor beta chains in this list originate from one sample, sequenced in a study of T-cell reconstitution after alpha-beta-depleted transplantation in children (dated by TCRdb to about 2016). Receptor libraries were prepared by PCR. The instrument was an Illumina HiSeq 2500. TCR library preparation used molecular barcoding, with unique molecular identifiers applied to normalize quantification of the TCRbeta repertoire. TCRdb ran its own pipeline on the public reads, namely fastp trimming at Q25 and MiXCR clone calling, and kept in-frame beta chains. Every CDR3 protein is listed once, alongside the most common genes and DNA of its rows. The sample table records under 140,000 distinct CDR3 sequences; approximately 10% of these occur just once. The ten largest clones represent 6.5% to 9.5% of the sample. Specimen: PBMCs from the stem cell graft donor, collected from the stem cell graft. Receptors were obtained from a human donor who donated a stem cell graft to a child with acute lymphoblastic leukemia.

In this sample, this clonotype turned up many times. The rearrangement joins TRBV11-2 to TRBJ1-3, with D perhaps TRBD1 (5 bases). V lost 5 bases and J lost 0, with 8 bases in between. Germline CDR1 is SGHAT and CDR2 is FQNNGV. CDR3 length: 14 amino acids. The CDR3 loop is CASSQRGSGNTIYF. As DNA, the CDR3 is TGTGCCAGCAGCCAAAGGGGCTCTGGAAACACCATATATTTT.

This chain joins TRBV20-1 and TRBJ1-1; D is uncertain. CDR3 size: 12 residues. Germline CDR1 reads DFQATT; CDR2 reads SNEGSKA (reference sequence). V was trimmed by 3 bases and J by 12 bases, leaving 17 bases between them. CDR3 sequence: CSASSKGGITFF. The CDR3 DNA sequence: TGCAGTGCTAGTTCTAAAGGAGGGATAACTTTCTTT.

This clonotype appeared many times. The gene calls are TRBV28 and TRBJ1-5, with 7 nucleotides matching TRBD1. Trimming removed 5 bases from V and 3 bases from J; junction bases left unmatched: 7. The CDR3 totals 15 residues. From germline, CDR1 is MDHEN and CDR2 SYDVKM. The DNA of the CDR3 is TGTGCCAGCAGTAAAGGGGGCGCTTACAATCAGCCCCAGCATTTT. It codes for CASSKGGAYNQPQHF.

This clonotype was observed at least ten times. The V and J genes are TRBV5-1 and TRBJ2-3; 7 bases are a match to TRBD1. Germline V CDR1 and CDR2: SGHRS, YFSETQ. CDR3 length: 15 amino acids. The V gene end was trimmed by 4 bases and the J gene end by 5 bases; junction bases not matched to a gene: 10. The CDR3 DNA reads TGCGCCAGCAGCACATACAGGGGAAATGAAGATACGCAGTATTTT. It yields the protein CASSTYRGNEDTQYF.

Ten or more counts support this clonotype. The CDR3 DNA sequence: TGTGCCAGCAGCACACAGGGGAATAGCAATCAGCCCCAGCATTTT. Amino acids: CASSTQGNSNQPQHF. The chain recombines TRBV7-2 with TRBJ1-5; 7 bases are shared with TRBD1. Germline V gene data show CDR1 as SGHTA and CDR2 as FQGNSA. The CDR3 runs 15 residues. V was pared by 5 bases and J by 0 bases, with 4 bases of the junction left unmatched.

This clonotype has at least ten counts. The chain joins TRBV20-1 to TRBJ2-1; 11 bases fit TRBD2. V trimming: 6 bases; J trimming: 9 bases; junction bases outside the gene matches: 7. This CDR3 region has 13 residues. Germline CDR1 DFQATT, CDR2 SNEGSKA (reference sequence). The CDR3 region has the DNA TGCAGTGCCCCCCCCACTAGCGGGGGTGAGCAGTTCTTC. Its translation is CSAPPTSGGEQFF.

The chain couples TRBV29-1 to TRBJ1-3, with D perhaps matching TRBD1 (5 bases). CDR1 is SQVTM, CDR2 ANQGSEA, per germline. This CDR3 region has 14 residues. Trimming cost V 2 bases and J 2 bases, with 10 bases left between them. CDR3 sequence: CSVEKGDPGNTIYF. The CDR3 DNA is TGCAGCGTTGAAAAAGGGGACCCTGGAAACACCATATATTTT.

This clonotype was found many times. The rearrangement joins TRBV4-1 to TRBJ1-1, with D perhaps matching TRBD1 (5 bases). Germline CDR1 MGHRA, CDR2 YSYEKL. CDR3 length equals 16 residues. V was trimmed by 3 bases and J by 5 bases, leaving 19 bases between them. In DNA, the CDR3 is TGCGCCAGCAGCCACGACCGTGCATGGGGGAGGACTGAAGCTTTCTTT. Translating it yields CASSHDRAWGRTEAFF.

This clonotype came up many times. The chain combines TRBV7-2 with TRBJ2-1, with D tentatively TRBD1 or TRBD2 (6 bases each). Trimming left V 2 bases short and J 4 bases short, with 12 bases between. The CDR3 length is 15 residues. Germline-derived CDR1 and CDR2 are SGHTA and FQGNSA. CDR3 in amino acids: CASSLRGAPYNEQFF. In nucleotides, the CDR3 is TGTGCCAGCAGCTTAAGGGGGGCCCCTTACAATGAGCAGTTCTTC.

The V gene is TRBV18, the J gene TRBJ2-7; 9 nucleotides match TRBD1. This CDR3 has 14 residues. Germline V gene lookup returns CDR1 KGHSH and CDR2 LQKENI. The V gene end was trimmed by 2 bases and the J gene end by 5 bases; junction bases not matched to a gene: 4. The CDR3 region is CASSPGTGRNEQYF. In DNA form, the CDR3 reads TGTGCCAGCTCACCAGGGACAGGGAGGAACGAGCAGTACTTC. The full variable domain, in which reference TRBV18 and TRBJ2-7 provide the parts outside the CDR3, is NAGVMQNPRHLVRRRGQEARLRCSPMKGHSHVYWYRQLPEEGLKFMVYLQKENIIDESGMPKERFSAEFPKEGPSILRIQQVVRGDSAAYFCASSPGTGRNEQYFGPGTRLTVT.

This clonotype was counted a few times. The chain has TRBV5-1 and TRBJ2-3; TRBD1 matches 10 bases. V was clipped by 0 bases and J by 5 bases; unmatched bases: 6. CDR1 and CDR2 from the germline V gene are SGHRS and YFSETQ. The CDR3 loop spans 16 amino acids. CDR3 region: CASSLGQGAFGDTQYF. CDR3 bases: TGCGCCAGCAGCTTGGGACAGGGGGCGTTCGGAGATACGCAGTATTTT.

This clonotype was picked up many times. The chain's CDR3 is CASTPLPKGPLHF. The CDR3 DNA reads as TGTGCCAGCACCCCTCTCCCCAAGGGACCCCTCCACTTT. The rearrangement links TRBV12-3 or TRBV12-4 to TRBJ1-6; D gene unclear. The length of the CDR3 is 13 residues. V lost 7 bases to trimming and J lost 12 bases, with 16 bases between them.

This clonotype was counted ten times or more. This chain uses TRBV9 with TRBJ2-5, with D possibly being TRBD1 (6 bases). Germline V gives CDR1 SGDLS, CDR2 YYNGEE. Trimming removed 3 bases from V and 2 bases from J, with 17 bases in between. The CDR3 has 16 residues. As DNA, the CDR3 is TGTGCCAGCAGCGAAGGCCTCAGGGGACAACAAGAGACCCAGTACTTC. Translated, it gives CASSEGLRGQQETQYF.

The rearrangement links TRBV4-2 to TRBJ2-3; D is undetermined. Germline V gives CDR1 LGHNA, CDR2 YNFKEQ. V lost 4 bases, J lost 0 bases, and 8 bases lay in between. This CDR3 is 14 amino acids long. The DNA for the CDR3 is TGTGCCAGCAGCCTCCGGCCGAGCACAGATACGCAGTATTTT. Protein product: CASSLRPSTDTQYF.

This clonotype was counted ten times or more. The chain has TRBV20-1 and TRBJ2-3; 9 nucleotides agree with TRBD1. The CDR3 contains 17 residues. Trimming cost V 3 bases and J 2 bases; bases outside gene matches: 12. Germline V CDR1 and CDR2: DFQATT, SNEGSKA (reference sequence). CDR3 in amino acids: CSARGQGSGATTDTQYF. In DNA, the CDR3 is TGCAGTGCTAGGGGACAGGGAAGTGGGGCCACCACAGATACGCAGTATTTT.

This clonotype has ten or more counts. CDR3 DNA sequence: TGTGCCAGCAGTTCCCTCGTGATTCCGGGAACCTCAGGGGAGGCTTTAGTACGCAATGAGCAGTTCTTC. Its translation is CASSSLVIPGTSGEALVRNEQFF. The rearrangement joins TRBV6-2 or TRBV6-3 to TRBJ2-1; D is possibly TRBD1 or TRBD2 (6 bases each). V was cut by 4 bases and J by 6 bases, with 40 bases left in between. Germline V gene data show CDR1 as MNHEY and CDR2 as SVGEGT. The CDR3 consists of 23 residues.